A selection of T cell receptor beta chains follows, all from one sample in a study of cytomegalovirus exposure and HLA in healthy donors. The repertoire was sequenced with immunoSEQ multiplex PCR; TCRdb's copy has only in-frame clones and lacks some. The sample gives fewer than 200,000 clones, about 85% of which show up once; about 4.4% is in the top ten. Sample: PBMCs. These receptors were collected from a woman in her forties or fifties in good health and CMV-seropositive. Both conserved end residues are part of each CDR3. Fields, in order: CDR3 length, V gene, J gene, CDR3 protein.

>13|TRBV19|TRBJ1-2
CASSDQGDYGYTF
>12|TRBV5-1|TRBJ1-2
CASSTDYYGYTF
>14|TRBV5-1|TRBJ2-2
CASSLSGNTGELFF
>14|TRBV2|TRBJ1-1
CASRREGKGTEAFF
>14|TRBV7-9|TRBJ2-2
CAGYSGGYTGELFF
>14|TRBV2|TRBJ1-3
CASREDSAGNTIYF
>14|TRBV29-1|TRBJ2-1
CSVVRGSGTNEQFF
>13|TRBV14|TRBJ2-5
CASTKAGVETQYF
>18|TRBV15|TRBJ1-1
CATSREFLMGRVSTEAFF
>15|TRBV7-2|TRBJ2-1
CASSLTLAGGSEQFF
>12|TRBV14|TRBJ2-7
CASRGTGYEQYF
>14|TRBV11-1|-
CASSLGRSLYEQYF
>15|TRBV4-2|TRBJ2-7
CASSQETSGSYEQYF
>15|TRBV27|TRBJ2-7
CASSLSTQVVYEQYF
>14|TRBV18|TRBJ1-1
CASSLAGTNTEAFF
>13|TRBV11-2|TRBJ1-4
CASSLGDSEKLFF
>17|TRBV25-1|TRBJ2-6
CASSEVAPKAGANVLTF
>17|TRBV19|TRBJ2-3
CASSTHPSTRLTDTQYF
>16|TRBV9|TRBJ1-6
CASSTNRPGSNSPLHF
>13|TRBV4-2|TRBJ2-1
CASSQDYLYEQFF
>14|TRBV29-1|TRBJ2-3
CSVTTSGGPDTQYF
>15|TRBV5-1|TRBJ2-5
CASSFGAGVRETQYF
>15|TRBV28|TRBJ2-1
CASSHLAGADNEQFF
>14|TRBV6-5|TRBJ1-1
CASRLTGDNTEAFF
>13|TRBV6-5|TRBJ2-3
CASSPLQGDTQYF
>13|TRBV7-9|TRBJ1-5
CASSAGGNQPQHF
>13|TRBV5-1|TRBJ1-1
CASSPGENTEAFF
>15|TRBV27|TRBJ1-5
CASSPGQAYNQPQHF
>16|TRBV5-1|TRBJ2-1
CASSSTGTSGYNEQFF
>15|TRBV6-5|TRBJ1-5
CASSLGSGSNQPQHF
>13|TRBV28|TRBJ1-1
CASSLPQDREAFF
>14|TRBV7-2|TRBJ2-3
CASSSGTGGDTQYF
>12|TRBV28|TRBJ2-3
CASSLDRNTQYF
>15|TRBV27|TRBJ1-5
CASSVLGTGNQPQHF
>15|TRBV2|TRBJ1-5
CASSESGTGNQPQHF
>16|TRBV7-9|TRBJ2-1
CASSLPSGGAGNEQFF
>13|TRBV7-2|TRBJ1-2
CASSPGTSYGYTF
>17|TRBV5-8|TRBJ1-4
CASSTPGGPDNNEKLFF
>12|TRBV27|TRBJ1-1
CASRSQGSEAFF
>13|TRBV7-2|TRBJ2-7
CASSLARDTEQYF
>15|TRBV4-2|TRBJ1-3
CASSQGQFSGNTIYF
>19|TRBV4-1|TRBJ1-3
CASSQAFLRFGGPGNTIYF
>17|TRBV14|TRBJ2-5
CASSQDGQLAVRETQYF
>13|TRBV19|TRBJ1-1
CAAAERMNTEAFF
>16|TRBV4-2|TRBJ2-7
CASSQEEDRVGYEQYF
>14|TRBV28|TRBJ1-2
CASSLEQNTQGYTF
>13|TRBV19|TRBJ1-1
CASSIHRNTEAFF
>17|TRBV10-2|TRBJ2-2
CASSESWLAGLTGELFF
>14|TRBV7-9|TRBJ1-4
CASSLLAGVGKLFF
>12|TRBV7-8|TRBJ1-2
CASSLVPGTGTF
>14|TRBV2|TRBJ1-2
CASSVETFSSGYTF
>14|TRBV11-2|TRBJ1-2
CASSLIVTGGGYTF
>13|TRBV19|TRBJ1-1
CASSLTSAGEAFF